The rows below give T cell receptor beta chains drawn from one sample of a study of human T cells and chemical hapten exposure. TCRdb reprocessed the RACE reads via MiXCR and lists one record per CDR3 protein. Counted here are tens of thousands of distinct CDR3 sequences, 9.5% to 11% occurring once; the ten biggest clones make up about 2%. Sequenced here: whole blood, sampled in connection with sensitization to the hapten diphenylcyclopropenone (DPC). These receptor sequences come from a man aged 40-55 years with alopecia areata. Some clones in this sample may be carry-over from other donors' samples. CDR3s include the opening cysteine and the closing phenylalanine or tryptophan. The D gene is left open where the match is weak. A clone size is listed for some rows: how often the clone was seen (once, few, many), or a class if it is expanded.

J	D	size	V	DNA	CDR3
TRBJ2-2	NA	many	TRBV12-3/TRBV12-4	TGTGCCAGCAGTTTTTTTGAGTTCGGGGAGCTGTTTTTT	CASSFFEFGELFF
TRBJ1-2	NA	many	TRBV11-2	TGTGCCAGCAGCTTAGGTGTAGGCCAAGCTGGCTACACCTTC	CASSLGVGQAGYTF
TRBJ1-3	NA	many	TRBV13	TGTGCCAGCAGCAACCGGGACAAATCTGGAAACACCATATATTTT	CASSNRDKSGNTIYF
TRBJ1-2	NA	many	TRBV29-1	TGCAGCGTTGAGACCTACTATGGCTACACCTTC	CSVETYYGYTF
TRBJ2-1	TRBD2	NA	TRBV11-3	TGTGCCAGCAGCTTAGAAGCGGGAGTGGCGTACAATGAGCAGTTCTTC	CASSLEAGVAYNEQFF
TRBJ2-7	TRBD2	NA	TRBV27	TGTGCCAGCAGTTCCGGACTAGCTGGGACCTACGAGCAGTACTTC	CASSSGLAGTYEQYF
TRBJ2-7	NA	few	TRBV6-5	TGTGCCAGCAGTTCCCCTCCCGTGGGCGAGCAGTACTTC	CASSSPPVGEQYF
TRBJ2-2	NA	few	TRBV7-2	TGTGCCAGCAGTTCCCACGGAAGGGTAGTCGACGGGGAGCTGTTTTTT	CASSSHGRVVDGELFF
TRBJ2-2	TRBD2	few	TRBV12-3/TRBV12-4	TGTGCCAGCAGTTTGAGACTAGCGGCCTCCGGGGAGCTGTTTTTT	CASSLRLAASGELFF
TRBJ1-1	TRBD1	NA	TRBV6-1	TGTGCCAGCAGTGAAAACAGGGGGCCATCGGCTTTCTTT	CASSENRGPSAFF
TRBJ2-3	NA	many	TRBV7-2	TGTGCCAGCAGCCCCAACGGGGATACGCAGTATTTT	CASSPNGDTQYF
TRBJ1-5	NA	many	TRBV6-1	TGTGCCAGCAGTGAAGTGGCAGGGCAAAGTCAGCCCCAGCATTTT	CASSEVAGQSQPQHF
TRBJ2-3	TRBD1	few	TRBV7-3	TGTGCCAGCAGTCCACAGGGGGCGCGAACAGATACGCAGTATTTT	CASSPQGARTDTQYF
TRBJ2-5	TRBD1	NA	TRBV20-1	TGCAGTGCTACGCCGACAGGGGGGAGTGTAGAGACCCAGTACTTC	CSATPTGGSVETQYF
TRBJ2-1	TRBD2	few	TRBV12-3/TRBV12-4	TGTGCCAGCAGTCGGGGACTAGCGGGAGCCTATGAGCAGTTCTTC	CASSRGLAGAYEQFF
TRBJ2-1	TRBD2	few	TRBV3-1	TGTGCCAGCAGCCAGCTAGCGGGAGTGGATGAGCAGTTCTTC	CASSQLAGVDEQFF
TRBJ2-1	TRBD2	few	TRBV7-9	TGTGCCAGCAGCCCTAGCGGGAGGGCCGACAATGAGCAGTTCTTC	CASSPSGRADNEQFF
TRBJ2-3	TRBD1	NA	TRBV7-2	TGTGCCAGCACCTCCTTGGGACAGGGATCGGATACGCAGTATTTT	CASTSLGQGSDTQYF
TRBJ2-3	TRBD2	few	TRBV7-2	TGTGCCAGCAGCTTAGGAGGACTAGCGAGCACAGATACGCAGTATTTT	CASSLGGLASTDTQYF
TRBJ1-5	NA	few	TRBV6-2/TRBV6-3	TGTGCCAGCAGTTACCCGAGACAGTATAGCAATCAGCCCCAGCATTTT	CASSYPRQYSNQPQHF
TRBJ2-3	NA	many	TRBV3-1	TGTGCCAGCAGCCAAGTTCCAGCCACAGATACGCAGTATTTT	CASSQVPATDTQYF
TRBJ1-1	NA	NA	TRBV5-1	TGCGCCAGCAGCTTGGCGACAGCGAACACTGAAGCTTTCTTT	CASSLATANTEAFF
TRBJ1-5	NA	many	TRBV7-2	TGTGCCAGCAGCTTGTTTGCCAGCTCTAATCAGCCCCAGCATTTT	CASSLFASSNQPQHF
TRBJ2-1	NA	many	TRBV7-2	TGTGCCAGCAGCTTAGGGCGCTTGTGGCTCTTC	CASSLGRLWLF
TRBJ2-3	NA	few	TRBV5-1	TGCGCCAGCAGCTTCGCGCGGCAGAGTAGCACAGATACGCAGTATTTT	CASSFARQSSTDTQYF
TRBJ2-7	NA	NA	TRBV7-2	TGTGCCAGCAGCCAAACGGCAGGCTCCTACGAGCAGTACTTC	CASSQTAGSYEQYF
TRBJ2-7	NA	few	TRBV6-2/TRBV6-3	TGTGCCAGCAGCCGGACGTGGGAGCAGTACTTC	CASSRTWEQYF
TRBJ1-6	NA	NA	TRBV4-2	TGTGCCAGCAGCCAAGACGACAGTAATTCACCCCTCCACTTT	CASSQDDSNSPLHF
TRBJ1-5	TRBD1	few	TRBV6-5	TGTGCCAGCAGTCAGACAGGACAGGCCCAGCATTTT	CASSQTGQAQHF
TRBJ2-3	TRBD2	few	TRBV5-1	TGCGCCAGCAGAAAAACCGGGACTAGTGGCGCAGATACGCAGTATTTT	CASRKTGTSGADTQYF
TRBJ1-1	NA	few	TRBV14	TGTGCCAGCAGCCCTCCCAAGGGGCGCAAAACTGAAGCTTTCTTT	CASSPPKGRKTEAFF
TRBJ1-2	NA	NA	TRBV20-1	TGCAGTGCTAGAGACAGGACACCCGGCTATGGCTACACCTTC	CSARDRTPGYGYTF
TRBJ2-5	NA	many	TRBV10-3	TGTGCCATCAGCCCCGAACAAGAGACCCAGTACTTC	CAISPEQETQYF
TRBJ1-2	NA	NA	TRBV12-3/TRBV12-4	TGTGCCAGCAGTGCCGGGATCGATTATGGCTACACCTTC	CASSAGIDYGYTF
TRBJ2-3	NA	NA	TRBV5-4	TGTGCCAGCAGCCCCTACCGGGACTCCCACGGTCCTACGCAGTATTTT	CASSPYRDSHGPTQYF
TRBJ1-5	NA	few	TRBV19	TGTGCCAGTAGTAACCCCAATAGGAGGGGCGCGGGGGGCAATCAGCCCCAGCATTTT	CASSNPNRRGAGGNQPQHF
TRBJ2-7	TRBD1	few	TRBV7-9	TGTGCCAGCAGCTACGGGACAGGCATATACGAGCAGTACTTC	CASSYGTGIYEQYF
TRBJ2-3	NA	few	TRBV18	TGTGCCAGCTCACTTTCTCGGCGACTAAGCACAGATACGCAGTATTTT	CASSLSRRLSTDTQYF
TRBJ2-3	TRBD2	once	TRBV4-3	TGCGCCAGCAGTCCGACTAGCGGGAGCTCAGATACGCAGTATTTT	CASSPTSGSSDTQYF
TRBJ1-2	NA	NA	TRBV12-3/TRBV12-4	TGTGCCAGCAGGCGACAGACGCAGAGCGGTGGCTACACCTTC	CASRRQTQSGGYTF
TRBJ1-1	TRBD1	NA	TRBV11-2	TGTGCCAGCAGCCCCGACAGGGTAGGGACTGAAGCTTTCTTT	CASSPDRVGTEAFF
TRBJ1-2	TRBD1	many	TRBV5-6	TGTGCCAGCAGCCCGACAGGGCCCTATGGCTACACCTTC	CASSPTGPYGYTF
TRBJ1-2	NA	many	TRBV3-1	TGTGCCAGCAGCCACCTTTATGGCTACACCTTC	CASSHLYGYTF
TRBJ2-3	NA	few	TRBV4-2	TGTGCCAGCAGCCAAGAAAATTCGGATAGGGATACGCAGTATTTT	CASSQENSDRDTQYF
TRBJ2-7	TRBD1	few	TRBV6-2/TRBV6-3	TGTGCCAGCAGTACAGGACAGGGATCGGAGCAGTACTTC	CASSTGQGSEQYF
TRBJ1-1	TRBD1	many	TRBV29-1	TGCAGCGTTGTCGGGACAGGGAATGGAGCTTTCTTT	CSVVGTGNGAFF
TRBJ2-1	NA	NA	TRBV4-3	TGCGCCAGCAGCCAAGATTTGGAGCGGGAGCAGTTCTTC	CASSQDLEREQFF
TRBJ2-1	TRBD2	few	TRBV24-1	TGTGCCACCAGTGACCCGGCAGGGGCCAGCGGGAGGGCCTTGCAGTTCTTC	CATSDPAGASGRALQFF
TRBJ2-7	NA	NA	TRBV20-1	TGCAGTGCTAGAGATCAAGGTCCCTACGAGCAGTACTTC	CSARDQGPYEQYF
TRBJ1-1	NA	many	TRBV7-2	TGTGCCAGCAGCTTATCTCTGAACACTGAAGCTTTCTTT	CASSLSLNTEAFF
TRBJ1-1	NA	NA	TRBV5-4	TGTGCCAGCAGCTTCGGTCAGAACACTGAAGCTTTCTTT	CASSFGQNTEAFF
TRBJ2-3	NA	NA	TRBV21-1	TGTGCCAGCAGCAAAGGTCAGGCTAGCGAGACAGATACGCAGTATTTT	CASSKGQASETDTQYF